This TCR beta chain was sequenced during a study of shared clonotypes between healthy human individuals. Findings and limits, study-wide: The study generally estimated greater richness for naive than memory subsets. An anticipated effect of sequencing depth on clonotype sharing among donors was recognized.

Naive CD8 cells were CD45RO-negative, positively selected for CCR7, excluding terminally differentiated effector memory CD45RA+ cells. In the study's own analysis: Because ImmunoSEQ provided only junction sequences with no quality scores, the filtering differed. Clones were sequenced by immunoSEQ multiplex PCR, and TCRdb holds only the in-frame ones, with some missing. From that table come the V and J calls and clone size; the DNA was used to work out D and trimming. The sample has about 2.2 million clones; just over 90% are singletons. About this clone: The target antigen is unknown.

The TCR originated in a man younger than 30 in good health. Some clones in this sample may be carry-over from other donors' samples. Source material: naive CD8+ T cells from PBMCs.

Here the CDR3 reads CASNPRLLHEQFF. Written as DNA, the CDR3 is TGTGCCAGCAACCCCAGATTGTTACATGAGCAGTTCTTC. This rearrangement joins TRBV6-1 to TRBJ2-1; D unresolved. The germline V and J ends were trimmed by 7 bases and 8 bases, with 15 bases remaining between them. Germline CDR1 reads MNHNS; CDR2 reads SASEGT. The CDR3 is made up of 13 amino acids.